What follows is one TCR beta chain and its context. Produced via immunoSEQ multiplex PCR; TCRdb's table is partial and in-frame only. The sample comprises 80,000 or so clones, more than 80% of which are singletons, and roughly 2.5% rests with the top ten. The data were obtained in a study of OX40 agonist ivuxolimab in advanced cancers. Study-level information: Patients undergoing dose escalation presented with hepatocellular carcinoma, melanoma, renal cell or head and neck cancer.

This CDR3 is 13 amino acids long. Germline CDR1 SNHLY, CDR2 FYNNEI. V was trimmed by 3 bases and J by 4 bases, leaving 10 bases between them. The TCR originated in an adult with an advanced solid tumor such as melanoma, head and neck, liver or kidney cancer. Material: CD4+ or CD8+ T cells sorted from blood, obtained in a trial of the OX40 agonist ivuxolimab. The chain links TRBV2 to TRBJ2-7, with unresolved D. The CDR3, as DNA: TGTGCCAGCAGTGATCGGGTTGGGTACGAGCAGTACTTC. Protein sequence: CASSDRVGYEQYF.